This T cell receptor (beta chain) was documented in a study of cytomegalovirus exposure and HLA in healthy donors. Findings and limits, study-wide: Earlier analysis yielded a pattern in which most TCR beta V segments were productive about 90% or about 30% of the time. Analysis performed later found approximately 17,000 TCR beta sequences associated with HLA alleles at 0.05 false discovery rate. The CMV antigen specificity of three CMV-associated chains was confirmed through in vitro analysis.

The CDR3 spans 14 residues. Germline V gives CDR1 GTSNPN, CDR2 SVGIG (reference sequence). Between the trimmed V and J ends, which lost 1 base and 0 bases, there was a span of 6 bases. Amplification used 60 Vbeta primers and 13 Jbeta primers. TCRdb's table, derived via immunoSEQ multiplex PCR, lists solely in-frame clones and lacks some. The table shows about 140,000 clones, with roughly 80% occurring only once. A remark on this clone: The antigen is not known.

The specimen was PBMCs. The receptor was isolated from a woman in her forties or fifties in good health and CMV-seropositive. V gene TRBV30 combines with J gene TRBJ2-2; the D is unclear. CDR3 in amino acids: CAWSEQTNTGELFF. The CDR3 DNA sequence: TGTGCCTGGAGTGAACAGACGAACACCGGGGAGCTGTTTTTT.